This entry is about one T cell receptor beta chain. The antigen remains unidentified. CDR3 size: 14 residues. Germline V gene sequence: CDR1 SEHNR, CDR2 FQNEAQ (reference sequence). V lost 5 bases and J lost 9; bases outside the gene matches: 7. Healthy bone marrow donors made up the cohort. This record comes from a study of cytomegalovirus exposure and HLA in healthy donors. Broader study findings: Reports credit the classifier with highly specific, highly sensitive diagnosis of cytomegalovirus status. Segments of the TCR beta V type were, in most cases, productive about 87% or about 30% of the time in an earlier analysis. For most TCR sequences rarity was the rule, although some public TCRs occurred in many donors.

The PCR made use of 60 Vbeta and 13 Jbeta primers. TCRdb keeps only in-frame clones here, not all; method: immunoSEQ multiplex PCR. The sample holds approximately 160,000 clones; 77% are singletons and the top ten take 1.5% to 2%. This TCR came from a woman younger than 45 in good health and CMV-seronegative. This chain uses TRBV7-9 with TRBJ2-1, with TRBD2 matching over 10 bases. The sequencing sample was made of PBMCs. CDR3 in amino acids: CASSHGLAAFEQFF. The CDR3 coding sequence is TGTGCCAGCAGCCACGGACTAGCGGCGTTTGAGCAGTTCTTC.